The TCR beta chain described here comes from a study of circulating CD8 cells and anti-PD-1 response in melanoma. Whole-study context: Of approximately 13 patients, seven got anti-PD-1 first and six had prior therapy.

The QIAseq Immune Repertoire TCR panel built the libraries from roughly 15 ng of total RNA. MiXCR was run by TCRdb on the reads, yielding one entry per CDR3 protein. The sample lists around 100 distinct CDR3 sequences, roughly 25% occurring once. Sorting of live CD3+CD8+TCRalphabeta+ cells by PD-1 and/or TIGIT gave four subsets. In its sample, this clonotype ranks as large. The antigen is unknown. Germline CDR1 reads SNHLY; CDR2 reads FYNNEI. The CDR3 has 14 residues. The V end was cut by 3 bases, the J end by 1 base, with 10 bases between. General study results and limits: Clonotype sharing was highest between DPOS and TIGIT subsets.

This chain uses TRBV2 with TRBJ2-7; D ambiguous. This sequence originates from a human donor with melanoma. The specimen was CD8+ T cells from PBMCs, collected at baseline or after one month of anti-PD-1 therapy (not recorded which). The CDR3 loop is CASSDQSMSYEQYF. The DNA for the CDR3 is TGTGCCAGCAGTGACCAGTCTATGTCCTACGAGCAGTACTTC.